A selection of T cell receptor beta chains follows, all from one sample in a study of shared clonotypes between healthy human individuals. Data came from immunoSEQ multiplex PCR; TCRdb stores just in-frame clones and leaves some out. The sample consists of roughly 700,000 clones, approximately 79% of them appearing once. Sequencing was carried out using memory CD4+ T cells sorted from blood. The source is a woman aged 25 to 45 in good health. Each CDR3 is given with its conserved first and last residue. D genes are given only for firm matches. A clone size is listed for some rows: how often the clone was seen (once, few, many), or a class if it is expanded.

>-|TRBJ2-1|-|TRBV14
CASSQDTLSYNEQFF
TGTGCCAGCAGCCAGGACACGTTATCCTACAATGAGCAGTTCTTC
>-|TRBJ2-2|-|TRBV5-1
CASSSTGIGELFF
TGCGCCAGCAGCTCCACAGGGATCGGGGAGCTGTTTTTT
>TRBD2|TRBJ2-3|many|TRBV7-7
CASSPLAGVQNTQYF
TGTGCCAGCAGCCCACTAGCGGGAGTGCAAAATACGCAGTATTTT
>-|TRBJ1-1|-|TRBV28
CASTGETEAFF
TGTGCCAGCACAGGGGAAACTGAAGCTTTCTTT
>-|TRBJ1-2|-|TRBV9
CASSVEDGINYGYTF
TGTGCCAGCAGCGTAGAGGACGGGATTAACTATGGCTACACCTTC
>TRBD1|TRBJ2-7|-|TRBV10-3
CAARAGTGGFEQYF
TGTGCCGCCCGGGCGGGGACAGGGGGCTTCGAGCAGTACTTC
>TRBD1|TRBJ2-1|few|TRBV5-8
CASSLYPGDRAYNEQFF
TGTGCCAGCAGCTTATATCCGGGGGACAGGGCCTACAATGAGCAGTTCTTC
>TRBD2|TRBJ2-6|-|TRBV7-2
CASMREAGEAGANVLTF
TGTGCCAGCATGCGGGAGGCAGGGGAGGCTGGGGCCAACGTCCTGACTTTC
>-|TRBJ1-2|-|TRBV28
CASSLNYGYTF
TGTGCCAGCAGCCTAAACTATGGCTACACCTTC
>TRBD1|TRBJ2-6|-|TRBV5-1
CASSPERGPTGANVLTF
TGCGCCAGCAGCCCAGAGAGGGGGCCAACTGGGGCCAACGTCCTGACTTTC
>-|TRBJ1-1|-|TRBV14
CASSRGGEAFF
TGTGCCAGCAGCCGGGGGGGCGAAGCTTTCTTT
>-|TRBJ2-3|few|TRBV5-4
CASSLVAGDFTDTQYF
TGTGCCAGCAGCTTGGTGGCGGGCGACTTCACAGATACGCAGTATTTT
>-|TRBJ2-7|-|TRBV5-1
CASSPGTFAYEQYF
TGCGCCAGCAGCCCAGGGACGTTCGCCTACGAGCAGTACTTC
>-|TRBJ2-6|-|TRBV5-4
CASSLYSSSGANVLTF
TGTGCCAGCAGCTTGTACAGTTCCTCTGGGGCCAACGTCCTGACTTTC
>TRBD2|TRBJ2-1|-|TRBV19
CASSMEGLAGGLEQFF
TGTGCCAGTAGTATGGAAGGTCTAGCGGGAGGGCTTGAGCAGTTCTTC
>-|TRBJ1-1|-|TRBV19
CASSISIMNTEAFF
TGTGCCAGTAGTATTTCTATAATGAACACTGAAGCTTTCTTT
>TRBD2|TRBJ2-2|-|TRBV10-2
CASMGTGGRSGELFF
TGCGCCAGCATGGGGACTGGCGGGAGGTCCGGGGAGCTGTTTTTT
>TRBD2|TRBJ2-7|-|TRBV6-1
CASGGLAGTYEQYF
TGTGCCAGCGGGGGACTAGCGGGTACCTACGAGCAGTACTTC
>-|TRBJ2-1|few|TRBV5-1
CASSLPSGSYNEQFF
TGCGCCAGCAGCCTCCCCAGCGGCTCCTACAATGAGCAGTTCTTC
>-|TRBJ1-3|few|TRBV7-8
CASSFGERLRGNTIYF
TGTGCCAGCAGCTTTGGGGAGAGGCTCCGCGGAAACACCATATATTTT
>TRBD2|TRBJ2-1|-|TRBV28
CASSSMGTRMFF
TGTGCCAGCAGTTCGATGGGGACTAGGATGTTCTTC
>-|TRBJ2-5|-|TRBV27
CASSSPTSYQETQYF
TGTGCCAGCAGTTCCCCGACATCGTACCAAGAGACCCAGTACTTC
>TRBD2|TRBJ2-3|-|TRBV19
CASSIRGAGEDTQYF
TGTGCCAGTAGTATAAGGGGCGCGGGAGAAGATACGCAGTATTTT
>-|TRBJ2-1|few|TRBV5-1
CASSLTREIGNEQFF
TGCGCCAGCAGCTTGACCCGGGAGATTGGCAATGAGCAGTTCTTC
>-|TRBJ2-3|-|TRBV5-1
CASSSDIGGPLGAQYF
TGCGCCAGCAGCTCCGATATCGGGGGACCCCTAGGCGCGCAGTATTTT
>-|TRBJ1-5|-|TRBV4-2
CASSQPWISGQPQHF
TGTGCCAGCAGCCAACCCTGGATTTCGGGTCAGCCCCAGCATTTT
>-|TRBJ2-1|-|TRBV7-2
CASSLSISAGKGEQFF
TGTGCCAGCAGCTTGTCAATTTCAGCGGGCAAGGGTGAGCAGTTCTTC
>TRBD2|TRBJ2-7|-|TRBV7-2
CASSFSLAGGRNEQYF
TGTGCCAGCAGCTTCTCCCTAGCGGGAGGGAGAAACGAGCAGTACTTC
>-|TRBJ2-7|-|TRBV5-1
CASSLDPGVSSYEQYF
TGCGCCAGCAGCTTGGATCCAGGGGTGAGCTCCTACGAGCAGTACTTC
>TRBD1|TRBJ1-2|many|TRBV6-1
CASRKQGGGYGYTF
TGTGCCAGCAGGAAACAGGGGGGAGGCTATGGCTACACCTTC
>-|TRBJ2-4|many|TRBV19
CASSDGGAVAKNIQYF
TGTGCCAGTTCCGACGGGGGCGCCGTCGCCAAAAACATTCAGTACTTC
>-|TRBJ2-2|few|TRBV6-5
CASSYESGVGAGELFF
TGTGCCAGCAGTTACGAGTCCGGCGTAGGCGCCGGGGAGCTGTTTTTT
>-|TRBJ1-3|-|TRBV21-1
CASSKFRDRGNTIYF
TGTGCCAGCAGCAAATTCAGGGACCGAGGGAACACCATATATTTT
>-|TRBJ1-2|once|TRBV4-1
CASRLNRAPGNYGYTF
TGCGCCAGCAGGCTAAACAGGGCCCCGGGTAACTATGGCTACACCTTC
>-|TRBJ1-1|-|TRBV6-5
CASTGNTEAFF
TGTGCCAGCACCGGGAACACTGAAGCTTTCTTT
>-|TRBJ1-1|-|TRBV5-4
CASSPWFRETEAFF
TGTGCCAGCAGCCCCTGGTTCAGGGAGACTGAAGCTTTCTTT
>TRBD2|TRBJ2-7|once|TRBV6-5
CASSYSGPDPYEQYF
TGTGCCAGCAGTTATAGCGGGCCTGACCCCTACGAGCAGTACTTC
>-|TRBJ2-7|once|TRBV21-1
CASTRGIEQYF
TGTGCCAGCACTCGGGGTATCGAGCAGTACTTC
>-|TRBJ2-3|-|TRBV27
CASSPRQTDTQYF
TGTGCCAGCAGTCCCCGACAGACAGATACGCAGTATTTT
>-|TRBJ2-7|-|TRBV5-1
CASSPSRGDSYEQYF
TGCGCCAGCAGCCCCTCCAGGGGGGACTCCTACGAGCAGTACTTC
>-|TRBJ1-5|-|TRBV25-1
CASSDTSLEGTNQPQHF
TGTGCCAGCAGTGATACCTCTCTTGAGGGGACCAATCAGCCCCAGCATTTT
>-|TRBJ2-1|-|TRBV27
CASGPLGRSYNEQFF
TGTGCCAGCGGGCCCCTGGGGAGGTCCTACAATGAGCAGTTCTTC
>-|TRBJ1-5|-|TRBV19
CASSGQHRGPQHF
TGTGCCAGTAGTGGGCAACACAGAGGGCCCCAGCATTTT
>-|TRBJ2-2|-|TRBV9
CASGRRGTGELFF
TGTGCCAGCGGTAGGAGGGGCACCGGGGAGCTGTTTTTT
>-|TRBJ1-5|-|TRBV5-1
CASSLGQGDQPQHF
TGCGCCAGCAGCTTGGGGCAGGGTGATCAGCCCCAGCATTTT
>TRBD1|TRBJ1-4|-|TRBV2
CASTLGGQALFF
TGTGCCAGCACCCTAGGGGGACAGGCGCTGTTTTTT
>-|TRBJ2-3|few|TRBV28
CASSEGAGGGDTQYF
TGTGCCAGCAGTGAAGGGGCCGGGGGTGGAGATACGCAGTATTTT
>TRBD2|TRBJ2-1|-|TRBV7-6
CASSPLAGLYNEQFF
TGTGCCAGCAGCCCACTAGCGGGACTGTACAATGAGCAGTTCTTC
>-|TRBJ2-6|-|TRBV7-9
CASSLPQGGANVLTF
TGTGCCAGCAGCCTACCCCAGGGTGGGGCCAACGTCCTGACTTTC
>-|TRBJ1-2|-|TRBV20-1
CVLWDYGYTF
TGCGTACTGTGGGATTATGGCTACACCTTC
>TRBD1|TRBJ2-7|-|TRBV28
CASAPLRGSEEQYF
TGTGCCAGCGCACCCCTCAGGGGGTCAGAAGAGCAGTACTTC
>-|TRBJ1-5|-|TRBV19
CASTDTGLPYSNQPQHF
TGTGCCAGTACCGATACAGGGTTGCCGTATAGCAATCAGCCCCAGCATTTT